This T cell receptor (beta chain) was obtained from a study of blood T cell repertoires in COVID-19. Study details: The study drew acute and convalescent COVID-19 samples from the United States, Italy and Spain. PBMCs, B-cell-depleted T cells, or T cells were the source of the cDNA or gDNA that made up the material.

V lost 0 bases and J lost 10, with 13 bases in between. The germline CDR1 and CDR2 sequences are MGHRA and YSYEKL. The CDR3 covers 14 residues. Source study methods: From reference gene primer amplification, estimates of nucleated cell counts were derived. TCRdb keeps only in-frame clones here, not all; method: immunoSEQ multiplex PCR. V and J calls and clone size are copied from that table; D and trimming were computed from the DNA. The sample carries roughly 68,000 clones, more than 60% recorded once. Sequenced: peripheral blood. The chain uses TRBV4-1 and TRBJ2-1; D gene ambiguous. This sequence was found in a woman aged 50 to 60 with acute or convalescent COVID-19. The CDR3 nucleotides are TGCGCCAGCAGCCAAGAGGCACCAGGCCTCGAGCAGTTCTTC. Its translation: CASSQEAPGLEQFF.